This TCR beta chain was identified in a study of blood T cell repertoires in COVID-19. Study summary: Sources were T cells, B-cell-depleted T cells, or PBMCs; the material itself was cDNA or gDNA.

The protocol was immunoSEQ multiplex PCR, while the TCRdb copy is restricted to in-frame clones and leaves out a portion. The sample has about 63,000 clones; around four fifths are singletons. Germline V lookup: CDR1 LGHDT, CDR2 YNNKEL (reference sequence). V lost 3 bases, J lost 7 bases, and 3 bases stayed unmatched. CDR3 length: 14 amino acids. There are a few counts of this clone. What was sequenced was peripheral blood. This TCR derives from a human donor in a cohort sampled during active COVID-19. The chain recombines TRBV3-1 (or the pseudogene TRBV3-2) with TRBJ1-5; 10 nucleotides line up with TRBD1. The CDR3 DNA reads TGTGCCAGCAGCCAGCTGGGACAGGGGCAGCCCCAGCATTTT. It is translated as CASSQLGQGQPQHF.